This TCR beta chain was captured in a study of T cells in Graves' hyperthyroidism and ophthalmopathy. As for the study in general: At initial diagnosis, before any treatment had begun, peripheral blood was obtained. Broader study findings: Appearing also in blood were most of the thyroid clonotypes expanded above 0.001.

TCR beta CDR3 regions were amplified from RNA transcripts. The HTBI primer set drove a first-round RT-PCR of the TCR CDR3. MiXCR, run by TCRdb on the multiplex PCR reads, gives a single entry per CDR3 protein. The sample lists hundreds of thousands of distinct CDR3 sequences; about 14% were seen once. This clonotype was recorded at least ten times. Its antigen is still unknown. The germline V gene encodes CDR1 ENHRY and CDR2 SYGVKD. The CDR3 length is 16 residues. The germline V and J ends were trimmed by 2 bases and 5 bases, with 18 bases remaining between them. Ophthalmopathy in the patients scored at least 3 on Clinical Activity Score and at least 4 on NOSPECS grade, lasting under 3 months.

The sample comprised blood. This chain connects TRBV10-3 to TRBJ2-5; D is unclear. This receptor was obtained from a woman aged 45-65 years with Graves' ophthalmopathy. CDR3 region: CAISELLPQDGETQYF. The CDR3 DNA reads as TGTGCCATCAGTGAGCTTCTGCCCCAGGATGGGGAGACCCAGTACTTC.